These T cell receptor beta chains were read from a single sample in a study of blood T cells in healthy people across ages. MiXCR was run by TCRdb on the 5' RACE reads, yielding one entry per CDR3 protein. Of over 700,000 distinct CDR3 sequences listed, approximately 25% are singletons. These data were also reused for a study on T cells of mothers and their children.

Sequencing used blood. The receptors were gathered from a boy under 18 in good health. CDR3s include the opening cysteine and the closing phenylalanine or tryptophan. The D gene is left open where the match is weak. Expanded clones are given a class, and other clones once, few, many or no size at all.

TRBJ2-5	many	TRBV28	NA	14	TGTGCCAGCAGCCCCCGGAGGGTCCAAGAGACCCAGTACTTC	CASSPRRVQETQYF
TRBJ2-7	NA	TRBV12-3/TRBV12-4	TRBD2	15	TGTGCCAGCAGCTCGGGACTAGCGGGAATCGACGAGCAGTACTTC	CASSSGLAGIDEQYF
TRBJ2-7	NA	TRBV12-5	NA	14	TGTGCTAGTGGTTCTACAGGGATTTCCTACGAGCAGTACTTC	CASGSTGISYEQYF
TRBJ2-5	few	TRBV7-6	TRBD2	17	TGTGCCAGCAGCTTAGCGCTTAGCGGGGCCTCTCAAGAGACCCAGTACTTC	CASSLALSGASQETQYF
TRBJ2-5	few	TRBV20-1	TRBD2	16	TGCAGTGCTAGTTCGCTAGCGGGGGATACTAAAGAGACCCAGTACTTC	CSASSLAGDTKETQYF
TRBJ2-7	few	TRBV12-3/TRBV12-4	NA	14	TGTGCCAGCAGTTTAATCGGAGACCTCTCCGAGCAGTACTTC	CASSLIGDLSEQYF
TRBJ2-3	NA	TRBV20-1	NA	14	TGCAGTGGCACAAGCCGGGAGCAGGAAGATACGCAGTATTTT	CSGTSREQEDTQYF
TRBJ2-7	many	TRBV7-2	TRBD1	15	TGTGCCAGCAGCTTGCTGCCGGGACAGCCCTACGAGCAGTACTTC	CASSLLPGQPYEQYF
TRBJ2-1	NA	TRBV12-3/TRBV12-4	NA	12	TGTGCCAGCAGGAGGACAGAGGAGGAGCAGTTCTTC	CASRRTEEEQFF
TRBJ1-2	few	TRBV18	TRBD1	16	TGTGCCAGCTCACTAACCGGACAGGGGTCCTACTATGGCTACACCTTC	CASSLTGQGSYYGYTF
TRBJ2-5	NA	TRBV13	NA	13	TGTGCCAGCAGCTACAACACGGACGAGACCCAGTACTTC	CASSYNTDETQYF
TRBJ2-1	NA	TRBV12-3/TRBV12-4	TRBD2	15	TGTGCCAGCACCCTAGGGCTAGCGGGGGTTAATGAGCAGTTCTTC	CASTLGLAGVNEQFF
TRBJ1-1	once	TRBV7-2	NA	14	TGTGCCAGCAGCTTAGCGCCCTCGGTCAGTGGGGCTTTCTTT	CASSLAPSVSGAFF
TRBJ1-1	few	TRBV20-1	TRBD1	16	TGCAGTGCTAGACCCCGGGACAGGGGGCTATTTACTGAAGCTTTCTTT	CSARPRDRGLFTEAFF
TRBJ1-4	NA	TRBV6-6	TRBD1	14	TGTGCCAGCAGTTCGGGACAGCACAATGAAAAACTGTTTTTT	CASSSGQHNEKLFF
TRBJ2-7	few	TRBV7-2	NA	15	TGTGCCAGCAGTTACTACAGGGCACACTCCTACGAGCAGTACTTC	CASSYYRAHSYEQYF
TRBJ2-5	NA	TRBV20-1	NA	13	TGCAGTGCTAGAGCCAGCCAGCAAGAGACCCAGTACTTC	CSARASQQETQYF
TRBJ2-7	many	TRBV9	NA	13	TGTGCCAGCAGCGTCGACATTACCTACGAGCAGTACTTC	CASSVDITYEQYF
TRBJ2-1	few	TRBV6-6	NA	15	TGTGCCAGCAGTAACCGGGACAAGCCTTACAATGAGCAGTTCTTC	CASSNRDKPYNEQFF
TRBJ1-1	NA	TRBV5-1	NA	15	TGCGCCAGCAGCGAACCGACAGGCCGGAACACTGAAGCTTTCTTT	CASSEPTGRNTEAFF
TRBJ1-5	NA	TRBV7-9	NA	13	TGTGCCAGCACCGGGACGGACAATCAGCCCCAGCATTTT	CASTGTDNQPQHF
TRBJ2-1	NA	TRBV11-3	TRBD2	14	TGTGCCAGCAGCCGGACTAGCGGGAACTATGAGCAGTTCTTC	CASSRTSGNYEQFF
TRBJ2-7	NA	TRBV7-9	NA	15	TGTGCCAGCAGCTCGCACCTCGACAGAGGGAACGAGCAGTACTTC	CASSSHLDRGNEQYF
TRBJ2-1	NA	TRBV10-3	NA	12	TGTGCCATCAGTCACTACGGGTTTGAGCAGTTCTTC	CAISHYGFEQFF
TRBJ2-5	few	TRBV20-1	TRBD2	14	TGCAGTGCATCTACTAGCGGGGAACAAGAGACCCAGTACTTC	CSASTSGEQETQYF
TRBJ2-1	few	TRBV9	NA	14	TGTGCCAGCAGCGTACTAGTCCTGGACAATGAGCAGTTCTTC	CASSVLVLDNEQFF
TRBJ2-5	once	TRBV20-1	TRBD2	14	TGCAGTGCAACAGGGACTAGCGGGAAGGAGACCCAGTACTTC	CSATGTSGKETQYF
TRBJ2-1	few	TRBV28	NA	12	TGTGCCAGCGGGGGACTTCACAATGAGCAGTTCTTC	CASGGLHNEQFF
TRBJ2-5	few	TRBV7-8	NA	15	TGTGCCAGCAGCTTAGAGGAGGCGGGGCAAGAGACCCAGTACTTC	CASSLEEAGQETQYF
TRBJ2-2	few	TRBV10-3	NA	13	TGTGCCATCAGTGCCGGGGGAACCGGGGAGCTGTTTTTT	CAISAGGTGELFF
TRBJ2-3	few	TRBV20-1	NA	13	TGCAGTGCCTCCACACATAGCACAGATACGCAGTATTTT	CSASTHSTDTQYF
TRBJ2-5	NA	TRBV6-2/TRBV6-3	TRBD2	17	TGTGCCAGCAGCGGTTGGACTAGCGGGGGACTCCAAGAGACCCAGTACTTC	CASSGWTSGGLQETQYF
TRBJ2-1	once	TRBV7-2	NA	11	TGTGCCAGCAGGCGAGGAAGCGAGCAGTTCTTC	CASRRGSEQFF
TRBJ1-5	few	TRBV21-1	NA	15	TGTGCCAGCAGCATGGGAGGGACAGCCAATCAGCCCCAGCATTTT	CASSMGGTANQPQHF
TRBJ2-3	once	TRBV5-1	NA	16	TGCGCCAGCAGCTTGGATTTGGCGTCTAGCACAGATACGCAGTATTTT	CASSLDLASSTDTQYF
TRBJ2-1	NA	TRBV5-1	TRBD2	17	TGCGCCAGCAGCCCAAGCCTACTAGCGGGAAGCTACAATGAGCAGTTCTTC	CASSPSLLAGSYNEQFF